This paragraph reports one T cell receptor (beta chain). Execution of the assay was at deep level. Replicate sorted-subset PCRs were loaded with roughly 190 ng DNA, about 30,000 T cell genomes. The protocol was immunoSEQ multiplex PCR, while the TCRdb copy is restricted to in-frame clones and leaves out a portion. Of around 1,000,000 clones in the sample, around three quarters are singletons; the top ten hold 0.89%. The data originate from a study of shared clonotypes between healthy human individuals. The overall study: Each donor's CD8 memory used one plate, CD8 naive two, each CD4 subset three.

Nashville, Tennessee was home to all donors, who were Caucasian adults. V lost 8 bases, J lost 6 bases, and 24 bases lay in between. There are 16 residues in the CDR3. CDR1 SGHAT and CDR2 FQNNGV come from the germline V gene. Sequenced material: memory CD4+ T cells from PBMCs. Subset described: CD45RA-negative fraction. The clonotype was recovered from a man aged 18 to 30 in good health. Some clones in this sample may be carry-over from other donors' samples. The V and J genes are TRBV11-2 and TRBJ2-3; either TRBD1 or TRBD2 may fit D (5 bases each). CDR3 bases: TGTGCCAGCTCCGAGAAGGGGTATTGGGGCGGGGATACGCAGTATTTT. Translation gives CASSEKGYWGGDTQYF.